This T cell receptor (beta chain) was profiled in a study of control samples from healthy donors and cancer patients. Trimming cost V 0 bases and J 5 bases, with 11 bases left between them. The CDR3 consists of 14 residues. Germline CDR1 and CDR2: SGHNT and YYREEE (reference sequence). Repertoires were generated with immunoSEQ multiplex PCR, while TCRdb's copy carries only in-frame clones and drops some. This table has roughly 450,000 clones, approximately 90% appearing once. The sequence came from a man aged 40-50 years with head and neck cancer. Sequences were obtained from PBMCs. This chain links TRBV5-4 with TRBJ1-1, with D maybe TRBD1 (6 bases). The CDR3 nucleotides read TGTGCCAGCAGCTTGGACAGGGAATGGACTGAAGCTTTCTTT. It yields the protein CASSLDREWTEAFF. The full variable domain, its missing parts supplied by reference TRBV5-4 and TRBJ1-1, is ETGVTQSPTHLIKTRGQQVTLRCSSQSGHNTVSWYQQALGQGPQFIFQYYREEENGRGNFPPRFSGLQFPNYSSELNVNALELDDSALYLCASSLDREWTEAFFGQGTRLTVV.